This T cell receptor beta chain emerged from a study of T cell responses to AZD1222 COVID-19 vaccine listed by TCRdb under 2021. For context, the study as a whole: TCR sequencing covered 233 trial participants: roughly 200 given two doses of AZD1222 and around 25 given two doses of MenACWY control vaccine. Trial participants were enrolled by age into 18-55, 56-69 and 70-plus year subgroups, with roughly 150, 30 and 60 TCR-sequenced participants respectively. Broad study findings and their caveats: Reportedly, close to half of the unique spike-specific TCRs recognized epitopes lying outside the regions that are mutated in the B.1.351 and B.1.1.7 variants. In the small 56-69-year group, the increase in depth fell short of significance, most likely because of low power. After two AZD1222 doses, spike-specific TCR breadth and depth were significantly higher than at day 0 and than in MenACWY recipients. CD4 TCRs associated with the vaccine covered the entire spike protein, and the dominant responses were in regions 160-218 and 743-854. Participants were mostly white British and included more females than males, and it was suggested by the authors that clonal diversity may have been underestimated. Because no day 14 peak-response samples were available, the repertoires could be characterized only after the peak T cell response. Conclusions about previously exposed vaccinees were limited because only 5 or 6 AZD1222 recipients were SARS-CoV-2 seropositive at baseline.

The CDR3 regions of human TCRbeta chains were analyzed by immunosequencing. In the paper's pipeline: TCRs in the repertoires were compared against a reference library of SARS-CoV-2-specific TCRs that had been generated with the MIRA antigen-specificity platform. Breadth was defined as the fraction of unique TCRs that were SARS-CoV-2-associated. Depth was defined as the fraction of total T cells that were SARS-CoV-2-associated. Each spike-specific TCR was assigned to its reactive spike region and to a CD4 or CD8 class using the MIRA data. Log10-transformed breadth and depth values were compared by one-way ANOVA with Sidak's multiple comparisons tests. TCRdb obtained this table from immuneACCESS and retained in-frame rearrangements with V and J assigned. These tables miss some clones; where compared with another copy, unresolved V genes account for less than half of the shortfall, and the remainder is unexplained. V and J calls and clone size are given by that table; D and trimming were obtained from the DNA. Within this sample are some 71,000 clones, with roughly 87% of them counted one time only. The ten largest account for about 28% of the sample.

The sample's time point label, decoded: about 28 days (+/-7) after the second vaccine dose. AZD1222 recipients with second doses at about 4 weeks or about 12 weeks were pooled, because spike-specific TCR depth and breadth did not differ between schedules. The vaccinee samples were drawn from two UK trials, COV001 and COV002, one of which was a single-blind randomized controlled phase 2/3 trial testing AZD1222 (ChAdOx1 nCoV-19) in healthy adults. Trial participant PBMC samples were collected at day 0 and day 28 after the second dose for TCRbeta chain sequencing. The CDR3 has 13 amino acids, counting the end cysteine and phenylalanine. Solely the CDR3 DNA is kept, with 39 bases framed from the first base. V gives up 5 bases and J gives up 5 bases, and the segment between their germline ends measures 9 bases. Based on the germline V gene, the CDR1 and CDR2 sequences are SGHTA and FQGTGA. This clone has a single count. This clone's antigen is unknown. No much larger clone exists at a distance of one base, and base qualities are not known.

Recombination linked TRBV7-3 to TRBJ2-2, with no confidently assigned D gene. This clonotype originated in an adult who received the AZD1222 COVID-19 vaccine. This material consisted of peripheral blood, taken 28 days after the second AZD1222 dose. The base sequence is TGTGCCAGCAGCCTTACAATTACCGGGGAGCTGTTTTTT. It specifies CASSLTITGELFF.